This TCR beta chain was captured by sequencing in a study of tumor-infiltrating lymphocytes in localized non-small cell lung cancer. Study summary: Each patient gave resected tumor and non-adjacent uninvolved lung tissue. Study observations and caveats: IM1 and IM2 tumors showed no difference in T-cell fraction.

Of note for this clone: Its antigen is currently unknown.

The assay was immunoSEQ multiplex PCR, and TCRdb's table has in-frame clones only and misses some. The sample shows fewer than 15,000 clones, around 74% of them seen only once. Trimming removed 5 bases from V and 0 bases from J, with 29 bases in between. The CDR3 is made up of 21 amino acids. Germline V gene data show CDR1 as MNHEY and CDR2 as SMNVEV (reference sequence). The TCR comes from a human donor with non-small cell lung cancer. The chain employs TRBV27 and TRBJ2-1; unclear D gene. Sequencing was carried out using uninvolved lung tissue not adjacent to the tumor. CDR3 sequence (DNA): TGTGCCAGCAGTCCCTCCCGGCGGACGGGCGAGGTAGGCAGCTCCTACAATGAGCAGTTCTTC. Translating it yields CASSPSRRTGEVGSSYNEQFF.